This T cell receptor (beta chain) was profiled in a study of T-cell reconstitution after alpha-beta-depleted transplantation in children. Study results and limitations: The study traced high day-60 TCRbeta diversity in some patients to surviving recipient T cells and thymic progenitors. Several hundred rapidly expanded clones from non-depleted graft cells reportedly supplied alpha-beta T cells about two months post-transplant. At one year after transplant, newly produced T cells mostly accounted for T-cell counts and diversity.

Germline CDR1 and CDR2: MNHEY and SMNVEV (reference sequence). The CDR3 loop spans 13 amino acids. Deletions cut 7 bases from V and 0 bases from J, with 7 bases between. For TCRbeta, the library was prepared with unique molecular identifiers. TCRdb re-called the PCR reads through MiXCR, storing one row per CDR3 protein. The repertoire holds some 450,000 distinct CDR3 sequences, with 43% as singletons. In the case of this clonotype: No antigen is known for it.

This sample comprised PBMCs, obtained before TCRalphabeta/CD19-depleted stem cell transplant. The TCR was taken from a girl aged 2-9 years with aplastic anemia, due to receive a stem cell transplant. This rearrangement joins TRBV27 to TRBJ1-3; D remains ambiguous. CDR3 in amino acids: CASKGNSGNTIYF. The CDR3 region has the DNA TGTGCCAGCAAGGGAAACTCTGGAAACACCATATATTTT.